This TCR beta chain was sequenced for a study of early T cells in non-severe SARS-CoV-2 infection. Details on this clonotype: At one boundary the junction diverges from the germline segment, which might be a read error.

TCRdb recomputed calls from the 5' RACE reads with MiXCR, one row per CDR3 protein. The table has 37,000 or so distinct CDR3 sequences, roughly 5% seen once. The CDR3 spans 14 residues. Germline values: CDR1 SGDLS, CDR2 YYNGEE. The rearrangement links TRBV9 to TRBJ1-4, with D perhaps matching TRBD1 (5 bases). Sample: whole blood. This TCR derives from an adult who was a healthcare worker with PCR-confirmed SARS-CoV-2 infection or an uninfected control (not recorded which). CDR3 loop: CASSQTSEAGTVSF. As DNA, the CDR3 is TGTGCCAGCAGCCAAACAAGTGAAGCCGGGACGGTTTCTTTT.